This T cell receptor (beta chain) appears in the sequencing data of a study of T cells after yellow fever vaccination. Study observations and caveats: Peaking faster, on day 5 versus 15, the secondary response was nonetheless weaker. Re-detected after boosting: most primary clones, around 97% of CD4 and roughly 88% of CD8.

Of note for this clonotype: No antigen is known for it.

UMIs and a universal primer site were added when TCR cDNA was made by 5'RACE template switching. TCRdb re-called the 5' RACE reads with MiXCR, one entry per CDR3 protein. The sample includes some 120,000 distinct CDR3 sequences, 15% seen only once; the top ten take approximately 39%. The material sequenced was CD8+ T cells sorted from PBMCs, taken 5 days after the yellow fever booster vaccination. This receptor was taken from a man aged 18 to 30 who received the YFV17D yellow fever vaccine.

For the CDR3, the DNA is TGTGCCAGCAGCCAAGTTAGCGGGGGGGCCGATGAGCAGTTCTTC. This translates into CASSQVSGGADEQFF. The V and J genes are TRBV3-1 and TRBJ2-1, with 11 bases that match TRBD2. The CDR3 totals 15 residues. Germline CDR1 and CDR2: LGHDT and YNNKEL (reference sequence). The J segment lost 8 bases and the V segment lost 1 base, leaving 4 bases of the junction unmatched.